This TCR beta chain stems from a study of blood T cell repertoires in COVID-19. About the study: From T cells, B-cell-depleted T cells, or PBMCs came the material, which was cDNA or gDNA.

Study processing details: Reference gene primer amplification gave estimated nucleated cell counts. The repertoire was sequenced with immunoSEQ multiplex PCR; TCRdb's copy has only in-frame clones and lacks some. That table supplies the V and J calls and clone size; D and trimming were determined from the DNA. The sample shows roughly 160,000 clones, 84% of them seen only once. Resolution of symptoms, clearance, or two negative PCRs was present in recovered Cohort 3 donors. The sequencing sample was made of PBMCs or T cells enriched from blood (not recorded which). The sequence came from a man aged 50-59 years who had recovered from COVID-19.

The CDR3 DNA reads as TGTGCCAGTAGTAGGGGACAGGGTAACAATCAGCCCCAGCATTTT. Its translation is CASSRGQGNNQPQHF. The rearrangement links TRBV19 to TRBJ1-5; 9 positions agree with TRBD1. V lost 4 bases to trimming and J lost 3 bases; unmatched junction nucleotides: 4. This CDR3 contains 15 residues. Germline-derived CDR1 and CDR2 are LNHDA and SQIVND (reference sequence).